The clone carrying this T cell receptor (beta chain) was observed once. The target antigen is unknown. Trimming cost V 3 bases and J 9 bases, with 17 bases left between them. The germline gives CDR1 KGHSH, CDR2 LQKENI. There are 14 residues in the CDR3. The data were taken from a study of a mutant IDH1 vaccine in newly diagnosed glioma. As for time point: baseline, week 1 (first vaccination visit). Treatment meaning: pre-vaccination baseline after standard-of-care therapy. New WHO grade 3 or 4 astrocytomas that were IDH1-mutant and ATRX-lost had been found in donors. Sequenced by immunoSEQ multiplex PCR; TCRdb stores in-frame clones only, minus some. The profile shows tens of thousands of clones, 80% to 90% of them singletons. Study-level findings and limits: The occurrence of vaccine-induced immune responses was seen in over 90% of patients.

This sample comprised PBMCs, obtained from a glioma patient treated with radiotherapy, temozolomide or both. The rearrangement uses TRBV18 and TRBJ2-5, with D hard to call. This sequence was found in a woman between 45 and 65 years old with glioma. The DNA for the CDR3 is TGTGCCAGCTCACCCTGGTCAGCCCAATCGGCCCAGTACTTC. It yields the protein CASSPWSAQSAQYF.